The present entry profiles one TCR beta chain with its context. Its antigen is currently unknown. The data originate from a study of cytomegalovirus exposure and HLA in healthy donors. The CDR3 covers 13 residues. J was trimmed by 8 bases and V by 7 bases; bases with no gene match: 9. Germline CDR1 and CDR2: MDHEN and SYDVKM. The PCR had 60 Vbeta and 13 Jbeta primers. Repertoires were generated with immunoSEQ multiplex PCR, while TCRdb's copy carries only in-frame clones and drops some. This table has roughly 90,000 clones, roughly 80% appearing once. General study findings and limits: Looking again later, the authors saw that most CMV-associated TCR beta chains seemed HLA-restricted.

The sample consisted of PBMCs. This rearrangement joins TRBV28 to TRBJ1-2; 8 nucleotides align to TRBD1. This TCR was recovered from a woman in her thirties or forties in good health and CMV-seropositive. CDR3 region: CASNRATGGGYTF. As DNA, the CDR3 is TGTGCCAGCAACAGAGCAACAGGGGGAGGCTACACCTTC.